Detailed here is one T cell receptor (beta chain). Its cognate antigen is unknown. This record belongs to a study of cytomegalovirus exposure and HLA in healthy donors. In the PCR, 60 Vbeta and 13 Jbeta primers were used. Source study methods: Later, tens of millions of unique TCR beta chains were counted in an analysis, and about 12 million of them were shared. The method was immunoSEQ multiplex PCR; TCRdb's version includes in-frame clones alone and lacks a portion of them. The V and J calls and clone size are taken from that table; D and trimming were inferred from the DNA. This sample has 58,000 or so clones, with over 60% found just once. Study-wide findings and caveats: TCR beta chains associated with HLA were, in a later analysis, more clonally expanded than equally common others.

The CDR3 runs to 15 residues. CDR1 and CDR2 from the germline V gene are LGHNT and FRNRAP. Trimming shortened V by 2 bases and J by 4 bases, and 12 bases separated the two germline ends. Each donor was nominally healthy when sampled (though unrecorded immune exposures were likely). The clonotype originates from a man in his forties or fifties in good health and CMV-seropositive. This rearrangement joins TRBV12-5 to TRBJ1-5, with a possible D match to TRBD1 (6 bases). Material: PBMCs. The CDR3 protein is CASGLSRTGNQPQHF. In DNA, the CDR3 is TGTGCTAGTGGTTTGTCTCGAACAGGGAATCAGCCCCAGCATTTT. Combining the CDR3 with reference TRBV12-5 and TRBJ1-5 gives the whole variable domain DARVTQTPRHKVTEMGQEVTMRCQPILGHNTVFWYRQTMMQGLELLAYFRNRAPLDDSGMPKDRFSAEMPDATLATLKIQPSEPRDSAVYFCASGLSRTGNQPQHFGDGTRLSIL.